This TCR beta chain comes out of a study of regulatory T cells in long-lasting Graves disease. Time point in this sample: persistent/refractory GD, antithyroid drugs over 5 years with positive TRAb. There was RNA extracted from PBMCs, and the TCR library was made from it. From each patient, around 8.9 milliliters of peripheral blood was drawn and collected into an EDTA anticoagulant tube. General observations from the study: There were preferences for TRBV28, TRBJ1-2 and TRBJ2-5 in persistent disease. The persistent group shared 2,500 to 3,000 public clonotypes, more than the approximately 880 shared by new patients.

With respect to this clonotype: Its cognate antigen is unknown. A much larger clone lies a single base off, so this may be a read error.

Arm-PCR of CDR3 regions and iRepertoire HTBI primers were used to build TCR beta libraries. TCRdb reanalysed the multiplex PCR reads using MiXCR and keeps one entry per CDR3 protein. This sample has around 400,000 distinct CDR3 sequences, with 20% to 25% found just once. The CDR3 contains 16 residues. The V end was cut by 8 bases, the J end by 0 bases, with 16 bases between. Sample: peripheral blood mononuclear cells (PBMCs), taken when the disease was refractory, from a patient treated with antithyroid drugs. This chain joins TRBV12-3 or TRBV12-4 and TRBJ1-4; no clear D gene. The sequence came from a female donor with Graves disease. CDR3 coding DNA: TGTGCCAGCGGTCCCGACCCTTCCCCAACTAATGAAAAACTGTTTTTT. Protein: CASGPDPSPTNEKLFF.